These 3 T cell receptor beta chains originate from one sample sequenced in a study of siplizumab effects on memory and regulatory T cells. Data came from immunoSEQ multiplex PCR; TCRdb stores just in-frame clones and leaves some out. The table has about 100,000 clones, about 94% seen once. The sequenced sample was non-Treg CD4+ T cells sorted from blood. These receptors were taken from a human donor in good health.

The chain couples TRBV5-1 to TRBJ2-1; 10 bases line up with TRBD2. There are 17 residues in the CDR3. The ends lost 5 bases at V and 4 bases at J; junction bases unmatched: 12. The germline gives CDR1 SGHRS, CDR2 YFSETQ. DNA for the CDR3: TGCGCCAGCAGGCCATCGTTATTAGCGGGGGGTTACAATGAGCAGTTCTTC. As protein: CASRPSLLAGGYNEQFF.

This chain uses TRBV5-1 with TRBJ2-7; D perhaps matches TRBD1 (6 bases). CDR1 is SGHRS, CDR2 YFSETQ, per germline. The CDR3 spans 17 residues. V dropped 0 bases and J dropped 7 bases, with 23 bases sitting between them. The CDR3: CASSLAPGQGSLFEQYF. The CDR3 DNA reads TGCGCCAGCAGCTTGGCGCCTGGCCAGGGGTCCCTTTTTGAGCAGTACTTC.

The chain recombines TRBV29-1 with TRBJ2-6; D gene ambiguous. The V gene's germline CDR1 is SQVTM and CDR2 ANQGSEA. Between the trimmed V and J ends, which lost 1 base and 1 base, there was a span of 5 bases. There are 14 residues in the CDR3. The CDR3 sequence: CSVEAGSGANVLTF. CDR3 nucleotides: TGCAGCGTTGAAGCAGGATCTGGGGCCAACGTCCTGACTTTC.